Each of the 5 T cell receptor beta chains below was sequenced from the same sample in a study of Graves' ophthalmopathy and Graves' hyperthyroidism. RNA served as the template for amplifying TCR beta CDR3 regions. HTBI primers primed a first-round RT-PCR, and a second-round multiplex PCR followed. Each CDR3 protein gets one entry after TCRdb re-called the multiplex PCR reads with MiXCR. In the table there are a few hundred thousand distinct CDR3 sequences, roughly a sixth of which are singletons. Sequencing input: peripheral blood. The receptors come from an adult woman with stable Graves' hyperthyroidism.

This clonotype has at least ten counts. The V and J genes are TRBV20-1 and TRBJ1-1; D may be TRBD1 (5 bases). CDR1 is DFQATT, CDR2 SNEGSKA, per germline (reference sequence). The CDR3 loop spans 12 amino acids. V shed 1 base and J shed 7 bases, with 10 bases lying between them. CDR3 DNA sequence: TGCAGTGCTAGAGCAGGGTGGGTTGAAGCTTTCTTT. This gives the protein CSARAGWVEAFF.

This clonotype turned up a few times. V gene TRBV19 combines with J gene TRBJ2-2; possible D gene TRBD1, 6 bases. The CDR3 is 17 amino acids. Germline CDR1 is LNHDA and CDR2 is SQIVND (reference sequence). Trimming left V 6 bases short and J 7 bases short, with 24 bases between. The CDR3 region is CASSHRTATAQGGELFF. CDR3 bases: TGTGCCAGTAGCCACAGGACAGCCACAGCCCAGGGCGGGGAGCTGTTTTTT.

This clonotype was counted at least ten times. The V gene is TRBV7-3, the J gene TRBJ1-2; D gene uncertain. The length of the CDR3 is 13 residues. Trimming stripped 5 bases from V and 8 bases from J, with 15 bases between. The germline CDR1 and CDR2 sequences are SGHTA and FQGTGA. The CDR3 coding sequence is TGTGCCAGCAGCGCCGGTGGTTTTCAGGGCTACACCTTC. Protein: CASSAGGFQGYTF.

This clonotype was found many times. The V call is TRBV20-1, the J call TRBJ1-2, with a weak D call TRBD1 (5 bases). Germline V gene lookup returns CDR1 DFQATT and CDR2 SNEGSKA (reference sequence). This CDR3 is built from 16 residues. V gave up 5 bases and J gave up 5 bases, with 24 bases separating them. The CDR3 is CSARPRGLGLGYGYTF. Here the CDR3 DNA reads TGCAGTGCTCGACCGCGGGGGTTGGGCCTGGGGTATGGCTACACCTTC.

This clonotype was picked up many times. The chain has TRBV6-5 and TRBJ2-7; maybe TRBD2 (6 bases). CDR3 length equals 13 residues. V was shortened by 8 bases and J by 3 bases, with 14 bases between the two germline ends. The germline V gene has CDR1 MNHEY and CDR2 SVGAGI. Here the CDR3 reads CASSYVGGYEQYF. DNA for the CDR3: TGTGCCAGCTCTTATGTCGGGGGCTACGAGCAGTACTTC.